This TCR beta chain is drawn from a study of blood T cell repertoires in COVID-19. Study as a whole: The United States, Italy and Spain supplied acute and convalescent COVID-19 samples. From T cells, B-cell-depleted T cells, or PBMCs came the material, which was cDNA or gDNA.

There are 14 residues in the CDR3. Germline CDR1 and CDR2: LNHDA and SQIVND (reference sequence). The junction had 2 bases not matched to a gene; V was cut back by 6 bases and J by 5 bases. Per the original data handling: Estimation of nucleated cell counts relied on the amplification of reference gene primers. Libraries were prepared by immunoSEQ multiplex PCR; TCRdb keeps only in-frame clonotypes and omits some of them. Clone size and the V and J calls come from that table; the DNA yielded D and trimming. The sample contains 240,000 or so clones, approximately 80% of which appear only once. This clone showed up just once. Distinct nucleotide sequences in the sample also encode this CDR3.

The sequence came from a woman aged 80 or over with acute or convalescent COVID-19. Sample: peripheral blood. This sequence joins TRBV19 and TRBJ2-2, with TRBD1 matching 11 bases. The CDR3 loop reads CASSRDRGTGELFF. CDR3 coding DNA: TGTGCCAGTAGCCGGGACAGGGGGACCGGGGAGCTGTTTTTT.